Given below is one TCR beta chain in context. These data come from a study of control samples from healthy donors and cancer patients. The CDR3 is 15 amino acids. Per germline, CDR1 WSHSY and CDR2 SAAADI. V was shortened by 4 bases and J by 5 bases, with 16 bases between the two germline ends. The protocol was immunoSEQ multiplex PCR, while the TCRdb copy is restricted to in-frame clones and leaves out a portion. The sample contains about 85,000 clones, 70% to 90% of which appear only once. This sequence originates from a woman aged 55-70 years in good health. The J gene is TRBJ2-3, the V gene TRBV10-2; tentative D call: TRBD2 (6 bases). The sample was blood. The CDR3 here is CASSARRGAEDTQYF. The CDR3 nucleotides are TGCGCCAGCAGTGCCCGGCGCGGGGCGGAAGATACGCAGTATTTT.